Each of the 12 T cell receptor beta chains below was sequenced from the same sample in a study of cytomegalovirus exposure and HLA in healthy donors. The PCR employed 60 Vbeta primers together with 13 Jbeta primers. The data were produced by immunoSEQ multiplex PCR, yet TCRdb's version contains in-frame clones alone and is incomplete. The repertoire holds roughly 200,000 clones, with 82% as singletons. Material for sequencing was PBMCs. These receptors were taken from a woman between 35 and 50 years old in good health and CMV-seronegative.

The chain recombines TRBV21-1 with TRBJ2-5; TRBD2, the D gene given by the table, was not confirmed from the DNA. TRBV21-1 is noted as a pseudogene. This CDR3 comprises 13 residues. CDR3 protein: CASTASKTGGQYF. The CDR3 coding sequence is TGTGCCAGCACCGCAAGTAAGACGGGGGGCCAGTACTTC.

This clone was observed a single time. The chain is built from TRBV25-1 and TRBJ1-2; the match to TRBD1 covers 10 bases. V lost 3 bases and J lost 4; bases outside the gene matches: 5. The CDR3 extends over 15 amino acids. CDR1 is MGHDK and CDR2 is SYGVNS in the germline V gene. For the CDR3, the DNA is TGTGCCAGCAGTGACCCGGGACAGGGGACCTATGGCTACACCTTC. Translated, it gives CASSDPGQGTYGYTF.

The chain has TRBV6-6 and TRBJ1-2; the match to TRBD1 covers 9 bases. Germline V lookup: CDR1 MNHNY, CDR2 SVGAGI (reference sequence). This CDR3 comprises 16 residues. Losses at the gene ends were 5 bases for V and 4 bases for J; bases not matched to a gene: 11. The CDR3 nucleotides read TGTGCCAGCAGTACCCCATCCGGGACAGGGATCTATGGCTACACCTTC. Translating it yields CASSTPSGTGIYGYTF.

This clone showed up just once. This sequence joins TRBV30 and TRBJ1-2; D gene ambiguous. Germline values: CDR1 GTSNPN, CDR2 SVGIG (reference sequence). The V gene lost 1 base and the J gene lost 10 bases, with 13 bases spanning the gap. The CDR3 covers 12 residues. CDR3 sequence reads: CAWSDLQTHYTF. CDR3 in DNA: TGTGCCTGGAGTGATTTACAAACCCACTACACCTTC.

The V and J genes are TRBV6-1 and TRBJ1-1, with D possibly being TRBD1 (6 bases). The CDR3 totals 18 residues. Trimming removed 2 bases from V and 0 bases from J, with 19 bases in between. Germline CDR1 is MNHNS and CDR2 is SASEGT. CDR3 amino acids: CASSEPMGARGMNTEAFF. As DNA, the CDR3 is TGTGCCAGCAGTGAACCAATGGGGGCGAGAGGAATGAACACTGAAGCTTTCTTT.

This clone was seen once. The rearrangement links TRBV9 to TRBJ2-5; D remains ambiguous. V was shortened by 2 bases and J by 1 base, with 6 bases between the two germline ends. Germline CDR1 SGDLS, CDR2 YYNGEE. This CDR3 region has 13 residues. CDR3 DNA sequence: TGTGCCAGCAGCGTGGGCGTCCAAGAGACCCAGTACTTC. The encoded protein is CASSVGVQETQYF.

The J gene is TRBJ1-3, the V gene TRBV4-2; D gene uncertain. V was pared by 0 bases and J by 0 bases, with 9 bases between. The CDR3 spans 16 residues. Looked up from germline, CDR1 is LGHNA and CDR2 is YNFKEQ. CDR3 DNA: TGTGCCAGCAGCCAAGATCAACAAAACTCTGGAAACACCATATATTTT. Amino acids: CASSQDQQNSGNTIYF.

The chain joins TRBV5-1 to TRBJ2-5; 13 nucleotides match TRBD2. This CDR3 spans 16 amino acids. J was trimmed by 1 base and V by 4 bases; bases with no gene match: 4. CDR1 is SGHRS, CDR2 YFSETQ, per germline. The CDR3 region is CASSQGLAGFQETQYF. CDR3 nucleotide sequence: TGCGCCAGCAGCCAGGGACTAGCGGGGTTCCAAGAGACCCAGTACTTC.

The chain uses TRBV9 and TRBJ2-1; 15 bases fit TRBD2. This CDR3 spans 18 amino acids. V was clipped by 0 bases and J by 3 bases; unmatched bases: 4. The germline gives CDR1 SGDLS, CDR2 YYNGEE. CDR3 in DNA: TGTGCCAGCAGCGTAGTCGGACTAGCGGGGGGGAACTACAATGAGCAGTTCTTC. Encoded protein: CASSVVGLAGGNYNEQFF.

In nucleotides, the CDR3 is TGTGCCAGCAATCAATACACGGCGGGGACGGTTGAAGCTTTCTTT. Its translation is CASNQYTAGTVEAFF. The chain combines TRBV6-1 with TRBJ1-1; TRBD1 is a possible D gene (5 bases). The germline V gene has CDR1 MNHNS and CDR2 SASEGT. Trimming took 7 bases from V and 7 from J, leaving 22 bases between them. The CDR3 is made up of 15 amino acids.

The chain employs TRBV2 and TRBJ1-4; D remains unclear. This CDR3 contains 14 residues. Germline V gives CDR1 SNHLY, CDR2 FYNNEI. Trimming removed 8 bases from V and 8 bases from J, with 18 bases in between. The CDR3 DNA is TGTGCCAGCCGATACCTGCACAATTCGGAAAAACTGTTTTTT. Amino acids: CASRYLHNSEKLFF.

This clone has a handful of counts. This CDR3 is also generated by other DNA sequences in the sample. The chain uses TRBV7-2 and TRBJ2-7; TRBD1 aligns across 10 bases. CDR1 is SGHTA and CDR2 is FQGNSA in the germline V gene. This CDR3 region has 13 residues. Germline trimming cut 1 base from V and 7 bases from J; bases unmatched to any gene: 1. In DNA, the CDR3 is TGTGCCAGCAGCTTAGGGACAGGGGGAGAGCAGTACTTC. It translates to CASSLGTGGEQYF.